The subject of this entry is one T cell receptor (beta chain). Authors' data handling: Nucleated cell number was recorded as an estimate derived from reference gene primer amplification. Sequencing was performed with immunoSEQ multiplex PCR; in TCRdb, only in-frame clones are kept and a portion is missing. From that table come the V and J calls and clone size; the DNA was used to work out D and trimming. The sample holds approximately 150,000 clones, roughly nine tenths seen once. The ends were cut back, 8 bases at V and 2 bases at J, with 14 bases in the middle. Germline V gene sequence: CDR1 MDHEN, CDR2 SYDVKM. The CDR3 runs 14 residues. The data stem from a study of blood T cell repertoires in COVID-19. Study background: Whether acute or convalescent, the COVID-19 samples came from the United States, Italy and Spain. T cells, B-cell-depleted T cells, or PBMCs provided the cDNA or gDNA that served as material.

This receptor was obtained from a woman in her seventies with acute or convalescent COVID-19. The material sequenced was peripheral blood. This chain connects TRBV28 to TRBJ2-3; the D gene is possibly TRBD2 (6 bases). The CDR3 DNA follows: TGTGCCAGCCTGGGGCGGGGCTACACAGATACGCAGTATTTT. This translates into CASLGRGYTDTQYF.